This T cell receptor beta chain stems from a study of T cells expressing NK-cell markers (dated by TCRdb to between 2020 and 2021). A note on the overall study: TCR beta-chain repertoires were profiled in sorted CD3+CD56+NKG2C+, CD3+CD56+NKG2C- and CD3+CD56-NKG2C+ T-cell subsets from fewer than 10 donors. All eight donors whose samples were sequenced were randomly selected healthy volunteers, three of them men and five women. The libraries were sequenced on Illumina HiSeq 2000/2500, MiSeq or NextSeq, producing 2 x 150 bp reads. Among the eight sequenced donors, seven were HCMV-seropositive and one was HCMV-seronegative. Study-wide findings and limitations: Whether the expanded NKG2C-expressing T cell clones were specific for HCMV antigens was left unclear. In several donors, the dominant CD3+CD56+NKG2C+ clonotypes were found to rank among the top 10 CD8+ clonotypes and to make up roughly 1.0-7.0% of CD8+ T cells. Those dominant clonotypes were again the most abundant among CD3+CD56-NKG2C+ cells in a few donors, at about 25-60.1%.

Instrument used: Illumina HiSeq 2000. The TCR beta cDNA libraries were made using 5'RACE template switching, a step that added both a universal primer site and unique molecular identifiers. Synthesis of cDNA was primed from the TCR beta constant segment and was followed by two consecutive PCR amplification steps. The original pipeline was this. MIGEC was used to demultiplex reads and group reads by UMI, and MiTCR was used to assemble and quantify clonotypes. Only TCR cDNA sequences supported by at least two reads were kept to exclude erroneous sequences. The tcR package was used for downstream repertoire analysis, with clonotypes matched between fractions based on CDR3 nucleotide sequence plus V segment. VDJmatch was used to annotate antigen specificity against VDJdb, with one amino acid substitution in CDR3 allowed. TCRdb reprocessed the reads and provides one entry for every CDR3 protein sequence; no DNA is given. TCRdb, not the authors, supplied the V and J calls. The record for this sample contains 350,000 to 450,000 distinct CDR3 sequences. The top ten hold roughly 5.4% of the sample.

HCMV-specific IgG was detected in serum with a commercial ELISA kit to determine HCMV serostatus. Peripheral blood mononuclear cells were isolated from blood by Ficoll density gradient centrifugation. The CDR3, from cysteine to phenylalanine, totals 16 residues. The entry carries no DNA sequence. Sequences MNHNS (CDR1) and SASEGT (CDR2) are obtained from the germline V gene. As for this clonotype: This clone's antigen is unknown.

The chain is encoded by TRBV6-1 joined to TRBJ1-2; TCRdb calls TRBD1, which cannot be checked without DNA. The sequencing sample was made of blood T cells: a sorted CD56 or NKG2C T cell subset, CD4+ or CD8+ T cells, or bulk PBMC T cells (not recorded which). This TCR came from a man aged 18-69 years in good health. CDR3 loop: CASSEAFTGVNYGYTF.